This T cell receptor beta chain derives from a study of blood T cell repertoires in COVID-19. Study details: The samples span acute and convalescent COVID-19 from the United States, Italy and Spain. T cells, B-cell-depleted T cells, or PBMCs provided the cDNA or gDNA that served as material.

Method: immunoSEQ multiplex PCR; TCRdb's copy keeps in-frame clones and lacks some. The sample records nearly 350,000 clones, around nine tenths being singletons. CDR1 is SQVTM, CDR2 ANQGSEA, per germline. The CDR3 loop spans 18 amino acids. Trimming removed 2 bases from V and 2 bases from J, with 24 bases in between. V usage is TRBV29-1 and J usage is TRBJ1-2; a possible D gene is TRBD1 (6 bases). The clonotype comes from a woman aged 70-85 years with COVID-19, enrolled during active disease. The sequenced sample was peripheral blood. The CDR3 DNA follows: TGCAGCGTTGAACACCCCGAGGGGGGGCTCGCCAGAAACTATGGCTACACCTTC. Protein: CSVEHPEGGLARNYGYTF.